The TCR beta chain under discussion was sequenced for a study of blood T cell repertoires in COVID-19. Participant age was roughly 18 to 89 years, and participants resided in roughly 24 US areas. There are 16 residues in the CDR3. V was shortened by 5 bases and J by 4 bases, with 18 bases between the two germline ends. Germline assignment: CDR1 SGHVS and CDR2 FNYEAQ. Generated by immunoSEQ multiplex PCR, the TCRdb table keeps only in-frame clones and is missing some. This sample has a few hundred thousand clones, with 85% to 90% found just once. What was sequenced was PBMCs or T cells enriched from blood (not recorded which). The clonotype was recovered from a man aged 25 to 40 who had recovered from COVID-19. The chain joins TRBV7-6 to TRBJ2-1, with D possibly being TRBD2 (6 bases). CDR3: CASSPLVAETYNEQFF. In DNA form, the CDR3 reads TGTGCCAGCAGCCCACTGGTAGCGGAAACATACAATGAGCAGTTCTTC.